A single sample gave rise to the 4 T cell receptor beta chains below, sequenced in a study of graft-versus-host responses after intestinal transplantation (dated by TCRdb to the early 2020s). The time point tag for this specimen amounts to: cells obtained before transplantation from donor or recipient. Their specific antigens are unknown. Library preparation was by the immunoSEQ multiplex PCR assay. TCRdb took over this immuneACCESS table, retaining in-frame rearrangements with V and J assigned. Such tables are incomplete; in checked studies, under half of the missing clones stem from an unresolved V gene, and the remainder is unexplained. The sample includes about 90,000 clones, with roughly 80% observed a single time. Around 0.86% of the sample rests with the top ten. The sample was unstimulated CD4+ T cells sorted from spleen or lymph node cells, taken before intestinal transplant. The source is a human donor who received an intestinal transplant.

For the CDR3, the DNA is TGTGCCAGCAGTGCCGGGACTAGCGTTCGTGAGCAGTTCTTC. It codes for CASSAGTSVREQFF. The rearrangement links TRBV6-1 to TRBJ2-1; the match to TRBD2 covers 10 bases. In germline, CDR1 is MNHNS, CDR2 SASEGT. There are 14 residues in the CDR3. The V gene end was trimmed by 4 bases and the J gene end by 9 bases; junction bases not matched to a gene: 6.

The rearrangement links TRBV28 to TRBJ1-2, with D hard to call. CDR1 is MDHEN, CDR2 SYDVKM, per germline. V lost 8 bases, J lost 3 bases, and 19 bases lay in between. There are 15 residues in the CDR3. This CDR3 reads CASSTFDGFYYGYTF. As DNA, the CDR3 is TGTGCCAGCTCAACGTTCGACGGGTTTTACTATGGCTACACCTTC.

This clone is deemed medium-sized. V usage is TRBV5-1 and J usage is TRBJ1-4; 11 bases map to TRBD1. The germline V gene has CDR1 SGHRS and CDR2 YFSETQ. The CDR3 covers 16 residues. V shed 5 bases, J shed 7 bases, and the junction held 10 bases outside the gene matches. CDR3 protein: CASSSATGTGGEKLFF. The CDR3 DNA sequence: TGCGCCAGCAGTTCTGCCACCGGGACAGGGGGTGAAAAACTGTTTTTT.

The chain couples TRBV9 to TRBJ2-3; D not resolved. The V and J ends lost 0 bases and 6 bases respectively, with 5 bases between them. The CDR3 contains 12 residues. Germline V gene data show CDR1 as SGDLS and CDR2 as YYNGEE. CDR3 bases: TGTGCCAGCAGCGTAGAAGCTGATACGCAGTATTTT. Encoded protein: CASSVEADTQYF.